Below, 14 T cell receptor beta chains from the same sample are listed, as sequenced in a study of T-cell reconstitution after alpha-beta-depleted transplantation in children. Preparation of the TCRbeta library involved a method that used unique molecular identifiers. One entry per CDR3 protein, called by TCRdb with MiXCR from the PCR reads. The repertoire holds some 830,000 distinct CDR3 sequences, around 17% seen once, with 5% in the top ten. This specimen was PBMCs, mostly from graft donor cells, taken 360 days after TCRalphabeta/CD19-depleted stem cell transplant. These receptor sequences come from a male patient between 5 and 17 years old who had a stem cell transplant for acute lymphoblastic leukemia, so the T cells may come from the graft donor.

This clonotype was seen more than once but under ten times. The chain links TRBV20-1 to TRBJ1-5, with D tentatively TRBD1 (5 bases). Trimming took off 2 bases at V and 1 base at J, with 15 bases between the two ends. The CDR3 has 16 amino acids. In germline, CDR1 is DFQATT, CDR2 SNEGSKA (reference sequence). The DNA of the CDR3 is TGCAGTGCTAGAAGAGGGGTCAGCAGGAGCAATCAGCCCCAGCATTTT. This sequence encodes CSARRGVSRSNQPQHF.

This clonotype was counted a few times. The rearrangement uses TRBV20-1 and TRBJ2-6, with D uncertain. This CDR3 comprises 14 residues. Trimming pared 4 bases from V and 3 bases from J, leaving 10 bases between. Germline CDR1 reads DFQATT; CDR2 reads SNEGSKA (reference sequence). The CDR3 protein is CSATDRGGANVLTF. The DNA of the CDR3 is TGCAGTGCTACAGACCGTGGTGGGGCCAACGTCCTGACTTTC.

The chain joins TRBV5-1 to TRBJ2-2; D is undetermined. Trimming left V 0 bases short and J 1 base short, with 4 bases between. The germline V gene encodes CDR1 SGHRS and CDR2 YFSETQ. The CDR3 covers 14 residues. CDR3 sequence (DNA): TGCGCCAGCAGCTTGGAGTGGAACACCGGGGAGCTGTTTTTT. This codes for CASSLEWNTGELFF. Full variable domain (outside the CDR3, taken from reference TRBV5-1 and TRBJ2-2): KAGVTQTPRYLIKTRGQQVTLSCSPISGHRSVSWYQQTPGQGLQFLFEYFSETQRNKGNFPGRFSGRQFSNSRSEMNVSTLELGDSALYLCASSLEWNTGELFFGEGSRLTVL.

This clonotype was counted many times. This chain links TRBV7-2 with TRBJ2-7; either TRBD1 or TRBD2 may fit D (6 bases each). V lost 3 bases and J 1 base, leaving 10 bases between the germline ends. The CDR3 spans 14 residues. The germline gives CDR1 SGHTA, CDR2 FQGNSA. As DNA, the CDR3 is TGTGCCAGCAGCTTGGGGGGCGAGTCCTACGAGCAGTACTTC. Residues: CASSLGGESYEQYF.

DNA for the CDR3: TGTGCCAGCAGCTTAACCGGGACAGGGACAGATACGCAGTATTTT. It specifies CASSLTGTGTDTQYF. The V gene is TRBV7-7, the J gene TRBJ2-3, with TRBD1 matching 9 bases. The CDR3 contains 15 residues. V shed 2 bases, J shed 3 bases, and the junction held 3 bases outside the gene matches. Germline V CDR1 and CDR2: SSHAT, FNYEAQ (reference sequence). The complete variable domain, with remaining parts taken from reference TRBV7-7 and TRBJ2-3, reads GAGVSQSPRYKVTKRGQDVTLRCDPISSHATLYWYQQALGQGPEFLTYFNYEAQPDKSGLPSDRFSAERPEGSISTLTIQRTEQRDSAMYRCASSLTGTGTDTQYFGPGTRLTVL.

The chain links TRBV5-1 to TRBJ1-6; no definite D call. The V gene lost 5 bases and the J gene lost 13 bases, with 19 bases spanning the gap. CDR1 and CDR2 from the germline V gene are SGHRS and YFSETQ. The CDR3 spans 14 residues. The CDR3 here is CASRAGSQDYPLHF. The CDR3 region has the DNA TGCGCCAGCAGAGCAGGTTCGCAAGATTATCCCCTCCACTTT.

This chain links TRBV29-1 with TRBJ2-7, with D perhaps matching TRBD2 (5 bases). The CDR3 is 14 residues long. Germline assignment: CDR1 SQVTM and CDR2 ANQGSEA. V was pared by 1 base and J by 2 bases, with 12 bases between. Written as DNA, the CDR3 is TGCAGCGTTGAAGTAGGAGGAAGGACCTACGAGCAGTACTTC. It specifies CSVEVGGRTYEQYF.

This chain uses TRBV2 with TRBJ1-2; the D gene is possibly TRBD1 (6 bases). The V end was cut by 11 bases, the J end by 0 bases, with 28 bases between. This CDR3 has 18 residues. Germline values: CDR1 SNHLY, CDR2 FYNNEI. The chain's CDR3 is CALSNRFSPQGTNYGYTF. In DNA form, the CDR3 reads TGTGCCCTCAGCAATCGTTTTTCTCCTCAGGGGACTAACTATGGCTACACCTTC.

This clonotype turned up a few times. The chain carries TRBV7-9 and TRBJ2-1, with D perhaps matching TRBD1 (6 bases). Trimming pared 5 bases from V and 12 bases from J, leaving 14 bases between. This CDR3 region has 12 residues. Germline CDR1 and CDR2: SEHNR and FQNEAQ (reference sequence). The CDR3 DNA follows: TGTGCCAGCAGCATTACGGAAGGGGGGCAGTTCTTC. Residues: CASSITEGGQFF.

The V and J genes are TRBV5-1 and TRBJ2-1; perhaps TRBD2 as D (6 bases). The CDR3 contains 17 residues. Germline lookup yields CDR1 SGHRS and CDR2 YFSETQ. Trimming removed 1 base from V and 0 bases from J, with 14 bases in between. The CDR3 loop reads CASSLNWAGFSYNEQFF. The CDR3 DNA reads TGCGCCAGCAGCTTGAATTGGGCGGGGTTCTCCTACAATGAGCAGTTCTTC.

The genes are TRBV25-1 and TRBJ1-1, with D hard to call. V dropped 10 bases and J dropped 6 bases, with 9 bases sitting between them. The germline V gene encodes CDR1 MGHDK and CDR2 SYGVNS. The CDR3 covers 10 residues. The CDR3 loop is CATAGAEAFF. The CDR3 region has the DNA TGTGCCACCGCGGGAGCTGAAGCTTTCTTT.

The gene calls are TRBV20-1 and TRBJ2-3, with D unresolved. The length of the CDR3 is 15 residues. Trimming cost V 0 bases and J 5 bases, with 15 bases left between them. Germline V gene sequence: CDR1 DFQATT, CDR2 SNEGSKA (reference sequence). The CDR3 protein is CSARDISKGGDTQYF. For the CDR3, the DNA is TGCAGTGCTAGAGATATCAGCAAGGGTGGAGATACGCAGTATTTT.

This chain connects TRBV20-1 to TRBJ2-4; 11 positions match TRBD2. The V gene's germline CDR1 is DFQATT and CDR2 SNEGSKA (reference sequence). The CDR3 is 17 residues long. V lost 3 bases to trimming and J lost 0 bases; unmatched junction nucleotides: 7. The CDR3 nucleotides are TGCAGTGCTAGGCCTCCGGGACTAGCGGTAGCCAAAAACATTCAGTACTTC. Its protein is CSARPPGLAVAKNIQYF.

This clonotype was detected only a few times. The chain joins TRBV7-2 to TRBJ2-1; 11 bases match TRBD2. The CDR3 runs to 16 residues. The germline CDR1 and CDR2 sequences are SGHTA and FQGNSA. V dropped 5 bases and J dropped 4; count of bases not matched to a gene: 7. The CDR3: CASSLGSSGRYNEQFF. The CDR3 DNA follows: TGTGCCAGCAGCCTAGGGTCTAGCGGGAGGTACAATGAGCAGTTCTTC.